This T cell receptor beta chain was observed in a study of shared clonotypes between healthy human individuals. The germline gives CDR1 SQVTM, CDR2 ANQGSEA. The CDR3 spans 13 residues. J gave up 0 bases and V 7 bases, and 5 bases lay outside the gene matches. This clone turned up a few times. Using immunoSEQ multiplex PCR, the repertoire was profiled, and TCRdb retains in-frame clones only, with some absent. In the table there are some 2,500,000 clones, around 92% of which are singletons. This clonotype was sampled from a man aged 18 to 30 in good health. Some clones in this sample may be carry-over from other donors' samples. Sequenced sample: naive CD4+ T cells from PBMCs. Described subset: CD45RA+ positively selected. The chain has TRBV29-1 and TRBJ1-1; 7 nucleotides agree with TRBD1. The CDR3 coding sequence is TGCAGCGCGGGGACAGAAATGAACACTGAAGCTTTCTTT. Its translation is CSAGTEMNTEAFF.